This passage covers 14 T cell receptor beta chains from one sample sequenced in a study of blood T cells in healthy people across ages. Then a second PCR, running roughly 7 to 11 cycles, was carried out with a sample-barcoded 5' primer and a J-beta primer mix. A single record per CDR3 protein comes from TCRdb applying MiXCR to the 5' RACE reads. The table records 550,000 to 700,000 distinct CDR3 sequences, approximately 25% of them present only once. What was sequenced was blood. Every receptor here comes from a woman in her seventies in good health.

The rearrangement joins TRBV5-1 to TRBJ2-5; TRBD2 agrees at 8 bases. With 2 bases clipped from V and 8 bases from J, the junction kept 8 bases outside the gene matches. This CDR3 has 14 amino acids. CDR1 and CDR2 from the germline V gene are SGHRS and YFSETQ. The CDR3 region has the DNA TGCGCCAGCAGCTTAACTAGCGGTGGGGGAACCCAGTACTTC. Its translation is CASSLTSGGGTQYF.

This clonotype appeared a few times. The rearrangement joins TRBV4-1 to TRBJ2-3; D uncertain. Germline-derived CDR1 and CDR2 are MGHRA and YSYEKL. The CDR3 is 16 amino acids. V was shortened by 0 bases and J by 0 bases, with 10 bases between the two germline ends. The CDR3 nucleotides read TGCGCCAGCAGCCAAGATCTAGGAACTAGCACAGATACGCAGTATTTT. Its translation: CASSQDLGTSTDTQYF.

This chain connects TRBV6-2 or TRBV6-3 to TRBJ2-1; 8 nucleotides align to TRBD2. The V and J ends lost 6 bases and 8 bases, in that order; junction bases with no gene match: 12. This CDR3 region has 15 residues. Germline loops: CDR1 MNHEY, CDR2 SVGEGT. CDR3 nucleotide sequence: TGTGCCAGCAGCTCAGCGGGGGCCGGGGTCTATGAGCAGTTCTTC. Its translation is CASSSAGAGVYEQFF.

The CDR3 DNA reads as TGTGCCAGCAGCTTGTCGGGCCGACGGCCCACCGGGGAGCTGTTTTTT. Translated, it gives CASSLSGRRPTGELFF. The rearrangement uses TRBV5-5 and TRBJ2-2; D is undetermined. Germline values: CDR1 SGHKS, CDR2 YYEKEE (reference sequence). Deletions cut 1 base from V and 4 bases from J, with 14 bases between. This CDR3 spans 16 amino acids.

The chain combines TRBV7-3 with TRBJ2-5; D is tentatively TRBD1 or TRBD2 (5 bases each). The CDR3 loop spans 15 amino acids. V was cut by 5 bases and J by 1 base, with 14 bases left in between. Germline assignment: CDR1 SGHTA and CDR2 FQGTGA. This CDR3 is CASSPFPGPQETQYF. The CDR3 DNA reads TGTGCCAGCAGCCCGTTCCCGGGGCCCCAAGAGACCCAGTACTTC.

The J gene is TRBJ1-2, the V gene TRBV20-1; D not resolved. The CDR3 is 13 residues long. Between the trimmed V and J ends, which lost 0 bases and 5 bases, there was a span of 10 bases. CDR1 is DFQATT and CDR2 is SNEGSKA in the germline V gene (reference sequence). The CDR3 DNA reads as TGCAGTGCTAGAGACGTTGTAGGGTATGGCTACACCTTC. Protein product: CSARDVVGYGYTF.

Only a few counts were recorded for this clonotype. This rearrangement joins TRBV9 to TRBJ2-3; tentatively, D is TRBD2 (6 bases). Per the germline V gene, CDR1 is SGDLS and CDR2 is YYNGEE. The V end lost 4 bases, the J end lost 0 bases, and 15 bases lay between the germline ends. This CDR3 spans 16 amino acids. The chain's CDR3 is CASSSQGGVSTDTQYF. CDR3 nucleotide sequence: TGTGCCAGCAGCTCCCAGGGCGGGGTCAGCACAGATACGCAGTATTTT.

This chain links TRBV5-5 with TRBJ2-3, with D perhaps TRBD1 or TRBD2 (5 bases each). Per the germline V gene, CDR1 is SGHKS and CDR2 is YYEKEE (reference sequence). CDR3 length: 14 residues. Deletions cut 2 bases from V and 6 bases from J, with 13 bases between. CDR3 sequence reads: CASSLGTPRDTQYF. CDR3 nucleotides: TGTGCCAGCAGCTTAGGGACCCCGCGGGATACGCAGTATTTT.

This rearrangement joins TRBV19 to TRBJ2-7; 8 bases are a match to TRBD2. Losses at the gene ends were 6 bases for V and 4 bases for J; bases not matched to a gene: 17. Looked up from germline, CDR1 is LNHDA and CDR2 is SQIVND (reference sequence). The CDR3 has 17 residues. CDR3 amino acids: CASSLIGGAKRGYEQYF. CDR3 nucleotides: TGTGCCAGTAGCTTGATCGGGGGGGCCAAGCGGGGATACGAGCAGTACTTC.

This clonotype appeared a few times. The rearrangement joins TRBV5-1 to TRBJ1-1, with unresolved D. Trimming shortened V by 4 bases and J by 0 bases, and 13 bases separated the two germline ends. In germline, CDR1 is SGHRS, CDR2 YFSETQ. The CDR3 contains 15 residues. The CDR3 is CASSPGGAVNTEAFF. DNA for the CDR3: TGCGCCAGCAGCCCTGGTGGCGCTGTGAACACTGAAGCTTTCTTT.

This clonotype appeared a few times. The J gene is TRBJ1-5, the V gene TRBV6-2 or TRBV6-3; maybe TRBD1 (6 bases). V lost 8 bases to trimming and J lost 0 bases, with 14 bases between them. Germline-derived CDR1 and CDR2 are MNHEY and SVGEGT. The CDR3 sequence is 15 residues long. The CDR3 nucleotides read TGTGCCAGCTATTGGGGGGGCCCTAGCAATCAGCCCCAGCATTTT. Protein: CASYWGGPSNQPQHF.

This chain connects TRBV20-1 to TRBJ2-5, with D possibly TRBD1 on 6 matching bases. The end of the DNA is better explained by TRBJ2-1, so the J call may be wrong. The length of the CDR3 is 14 residues. Germline assignment: CDR1 DFQATT and CDR2 SNEGSKA (reference sequence). The CDR3 sequence: CSARQGMLMREQFF. The DNA for the CDR3 is TGCAGTGCTAGACAGGGGATGCTTATGCGTGAGCAGTTCTTC.

This clonotype was seen a few times. This chain joins TRBV18 and TRBJ1-3, with a weak D call TRBD1 (5 bases). V lost 2 bases to trimming and J lost 2 bases, with 13 bases between them. Germline lookup yields CDR1 KGHSH and CDR2 LQKENI. The CDR3 spans 16 residues. CDR3 nucleotides: TGTGCCAGCTCACCATCGGCGGGGCGGACTGGAAACACCATATATTTT. It is translated as CASSPSAGRTGNTIYF.

The J gene is TRBJ2-5, the V gene TRBV4-3, with D possibly matching TRBD1 (5 bases). Germline V gene sequence: CDR1 LGHNA, CDR2 YSLEER. The CDR3 totals 15 residues. The V end lost 1 base, the J end lost 5 bases, and 14 bases lay between the germline ends. CDR3 in amino acids: CASSQGGHGAETQYF. The CDR3 region has the DNA TGCGCCAGCAGCCAAGGGGGCCATGGCGCGGAGACCCAGTACTTC.